Described below is a single TCR beta chain sequence and its context. What it binds is not known. The data are from a study of vaccination effects on CD4 cells after COVID-19. General study findings and limits: A shortage of convalescent patients and an absence of early post-infection timepoints characterized the study. Only 1 of 255 vaccine-induced clones from healthy vaccinees cross-reacted with common cold coronaviruses.

The data were produced by immunoSEQ multiplex PCR, yet TCRdb's version contains in-frame clones alone and is incomplete. This sample has 67,000 or so clones; 65% to 85% occur once, and the top ten carry approximately 3.7%. Antigen-specific CD4+ T cells expanded by the ViraFEST assay with viral peptide pools were then sequenced. Culture proceeded for 10 days, and CD4+ T cells were then isolated. None of these healthy vaccinees had been infected with SARS-CoV-2 before vaccination. The CDR3 extends over 12 amino acids. CDR1 is SNHLY, CDR2 FYNNEI, per germline. V gave up 2 bases and J gave up 14 bases, with 12 bases separating them.

This receptor was taken from a human donor who received a COVID-19 vaccine. The specimen was CD4+ T cells from PBMCs cultured with HCoV-OC43 spike peptides, collected before COVID-19 vaccination. Subset defined: HCoV-OC43 spike overlapping peptide pool stimulation. V gene TRBV2 combines with J gene TRBJ1-4, with D hard to call. The CDR3 coding sequence is TGTGCCAGCAGTGAATCTTACGGTCCGCTGTTTTTT. Its translation: CASSESYGPLFF.